This entry lists 26 T cell receptor beta chains sequenced from one sample in a study of T cell responses to AZD1222 COVID-19 vaccine. Clones were sequenced by immunoSEQ multiplex PCR, and TCRdb holds only the in-frame ones, with some missing. Among more than 80,000 clones listed, roughly 88% were seen once. The source material was peripheral blood, sampled on day 0 of MenACWY control vaccination. These receptor sequences come from an adult in good health.

The chain links TRBV24-1 to TRBJ2-1, with 11 bases lining up with TRBD1. CDR1 and CDR2 (germline): KGHDR, SFDVKD. The ends lost 3 bases at V and 7 bases at J; junction bases unmatched: 4. This CDR3 spans 15 amino acids. This chain's CDR3 is CATSDPGQGVNEQFF. The CDR3 region has the DNA TGTGCCACCAGTGATCCGGGACAGGGGGTTAATGAGCAGTTCTTC.

The chain links TRBV15 to TRBJ1-4; the D is unclear. In germline, CDR1 is LNHNV, CDR2 YYDKDF (reference sequence). CDR3 size: 17 residues. V lost 7 bases, J lost 11 bases, and 29 bases lay in between. The CDR3 sequence: CATNSPHRGQPMGKLFF. CDR3 nucleotides: TGTGCCACCAACTCCCCCCACCGCGGCCAGCCTATGGGGAAACTGTTTTTT.

In this sample, this clone turned up many times. This chain links TRBV9 with TRBJ2-7; D might be TRBD1 (6 bases). V lost 4 bases and J lost 3, with 14 bases in between. CDR1 is SGDLS and CDR2 is YYNGEE in the germline V gene. The CDR3 runs 14 residues. In DNA, the CDR3 is TGTGCCAGCAGCCCAGACGGACAGAACTACGAGCAGTACTTC. This encodes CASSPDGQNYEQYF.

The chain employs TRBV4-1 and TRBJ1-5; TRBD1 might be the D (5 bases). The length of the CDR3 is 18 residues. The germline gives CDR1 MGHRA, CDR2 YSYEKL. V was clipped by 1 base and J by 0 bases, with 16 bases between them. The CDR3 DNA is TGCGCCAGCAGCCAAGTGACGGAAATCGGGGGTAGCAATCAGCCCCAGCATTTT. Protein: CASSQVTEIGGSNQPQHF.

The rearrangement links TRBV29-1 to TRBJ1-2; D gene ambiguous. Trimming left V 1 base short and J 4 bases short, with 4 bases between. In germline, CDR1 is SQVTM, CDR2 ANQGSEA. There are 11 residues in the CDR3. CDR3 in DNA: TGCAGCGTTGAAGGGGTCTATGGCTACACCTTC. This sequence encodes CSVEGVYGYTF.

The chain combines TRBV6-5 with TRBJ2-7; D gene ambiguous. The germline V gene has CDR1 MNHEY and CDR2 SVGAGI. The CDR3 loop spans 11 amino acids. The ends were cut back, 6 bases at V and 9 bases at J, with 12 bases in the middle. The DNA of the CDR3 is TGTGCCAGCAGGTCCGTTTTTGGGCAGTACTTC. Residues: CASRSVFGQYF.

The rearrangement uses TRBV9 and TRBJ1-3, with 9 positions matching TRBD1. Germline V gene sequence: CDR1 SGDLS, CDR2 YYNGEE. With 3 bases clipped from V and 0 bases from J, the junction kept 7 bases outside the gene matches. The CDR3 has 17 residues. CDR3 bases: TGTGCCAGCAGCGCAGCCGGACAGGGGATCTCTGGAAACACCATATATTTT. Protein: CASSAAGQGISGNTIYF.

V usage is TRBV9 and J usage is TRBJ1-2; TRBD1 is a possible D gene (5 bases). Germline V gene data show CDR1 as SGDLS and CDR2 as YYNGEE. The CDR3 runs 14 residues. Trimming stripped 4 bases from V and 2 bases from J, with 12 bases between. The CDR3 spells CASSFLGVNYGYTF. In nucleotides, the CDR3 is TGTGCCAGCAGCTTCTTAGGGGTAAACTATGGCTACACCTTC.

This chain links TRBV4-2 with TRBJ1-1; D is perhaps TRBD1 (5 bases). The germline V gene has CDR1 LGHNA and CDR2 YNFKEQ. This CDR3 contains 13 residues. Trimming took 3 bases from V and 5 from J, leaving 10 bases between them. This CDR3 reads CASSQSWGTEAFF. CDR3 bases: TGTGCCAGCAGCCAGTCGTGGGGGACTGAAGCTTTCTTT.

The V call is TRBV19, the J call TRBJ2-1, with 9 bases aligning to TRBD1. V dropped 6 bases and J dropped 8; count of bases not matched to a gene: 11. Germline V gene sequence: CDR1 LNHDA, CDR2 SQIVND (reference sequence). There are 15 residues in the CDR3. This CDR3 reads CASRGTGMGSYEQFF. The CDR3, as DNA: TGTGCCAGTAGGGGGACAGGGATGGGTTCGTATGAGCAGTTCTTC. Full variable domain (remainder filled in from reference TRBV19 and TRBJ2-1): DGGITQSPKYLFRKEGQNVTLSCEQNLNHDAMYWYRQDPGQGLRLIYYSQIVNDFQKGDIAEGYSVSREKKESFPLTVTSAQKNPTAFYLCASRGTGMGSYEQFFGPGTRLTVL.

The sample holds one count of this clone. The J gene is TRBJ1-6, the V gene TRBV5-4, with D possibly being TRBD1 (5 bases). CDR3 length equals 13 residues. Germline CDR1 and CDR2: SGHNT and YYREEE (reference sequence). The V end was cut by 3 bases, the J end by 13 bases, with 14 bases between. The CDR3: CASSWESGNPLHF. CDR3 bases: TGTGCCAGCAGCTGGGAGTCAGGGAACCCCCTCCACTTT.

This clone occurred a few times. The chain joins TRBV30 to TRBJ1-2; D might be TRBD1 (5 bases). The germline V gene encodes CDR1 GTSNPN and CDR2 SVGIG (reference sequence). The CDR3 runs 14 residues. The ends were cut back, 4 bases at V and 3 bases at J, with 15 bases in the middle. DNA of the CDR3: TGTGCCTGGACTTTGAGAATACAGGACTATGGCTACACCTTC. This gives the protein CAWTLRIQDYGYTF.

V gene TRBV7-8 combines with J gene TRBJ1-2, with D maybe TRBD1 (5 bases). Trimming left V 5 bases short and J 4 bases short, with 8 bases between. This CDR3 is built from 12 residues. Germline-derived CDR1 and CDR2 are SGHVS and FQNEAQ. The CDR3 coding sequence is TGTGCCAGCAGCCGGACAACCTATGGCTACACCTTC. Amino acid sequence: CASSRTTYGYTF.

This chain links TRBV5-1 with TRBJ2-3; 7 nucleotides line up with TRBD1. The J segment lost 0 bases and the V segment lost 4 bases, leaving 14 bases of the junction unmatched. The CDR3 contains 18 residues. In germline, CDR1 is SGHRS, CDR2 YFSETQ. CDR3 amino acids: CASSPAGTATSSTDTQYF. In DNA, the CDR3 is TGCGCCAGCAGCCCGGCCGGGACAGCTACTTCTAGCACAGATACGCAGTATTTT.

The V call is TRBV5-6, the J call TRBJ2-4; D uncertain. Germline CDR1 reads SGHDT; CDR2 reads YYEEEE. V was trimmed by 5 bases and J by 3 bases, leaving 6 bases between them. This CDR3 spans 12 amino acids. This CDR3 reads CASSRDKNIQYF. CDR3 DNA: TGTGCCAGCAGTAGAGACAAAAACATTCAGTACTTC.

The chain uses TRBV7-2 and TRBJ2-5, with TRBD2 matching over 11 bases. The J segment lost 5 bases and the V segment lost 1 base, leaving 6 bases of the junction unmatched. The CDR3 runs 16 residues. Germline assignment: CDR1 SGHTA and CDR2 FQGNSA. The CDR3 sequence: CASSLGSGGARETQYF. Here the CDR3 DNA reads TGTGCCAGCAGCTTAGGTAGCGGGGGGGCCCGGGAGACCCAGTACTTC.

The rearrangement links TRBV7-8 to TRBJ1-1, with D tentatively TRBD1 (5 bases). The V end lost 9 bases, the J end lost 3 bases, and 14 bases lay between the germline ends. CDR1 and CDR2 (germline): SGHVS, FQNEAQ. The CDR3 extends over 13 amino acids. The CDR3 DNA is TGTGCCAGTGGGAGGACAAGGGACACTGAAGCTTTCTTT. Amino acid sequence: CASGRTRDTEAFF.

The CDR3 nucleotides read TGCGCCAGCAGCTCCCGGGACAGACATAACTATGGCTACACCTTC. Encoded protein: CASSSRDRHNYGYTF. The chain combines TRBV5-1 with TRBJ1-2; 7 bases are a match to TRBD1. CDR1 SGHRS and CDR2 YFSETQ come from the germline V gene. The ends lost 3 bases at V and 1 base at J; junction bases unmatched: 6. CDR3 length: 15 residues. Full variable domain (remainder filled in from reference TRBV5-1 and TRBJ1-2): KAGVTQTPRYLIKTRGQQVTLSCSPISGHRSVSWYQQTPGQGLQFLFEYFSETQRNKGNFPGRFSGRQFSNSRSEMNVSTLELGDSALYLCASSSRDRHNYGYTFGSGTRLTVV.

V usage is TRBV5-1 and J usage is TRBJ2-7, with TRBD2 matching 8 bases. The CDR3 extends over 16 amino acids. With 4 bases clipped from V and 0 bases from J, the junction kept 9 bases outside the gene matches. CDR1 and CDR2 (germline): SGHRS, YFSETQ. The CDR3 loop is CASSISLGTSSYEQYF. The CDR3, as DNA: TGCGCCAGCAGCATCTCCCTGGGGACTAGCTCCTACGAGCAGTACTTC. Complete variable domain (other parts from reference TRBV5-1 and TRBJ2-7): KAGVTQTPRYLIKTRGQQVTLSCSPISGHRSVSWYQQTPGQGLQFLFEYFSETQRNKGNFPGRFSGRQFSNSRSEMNVSTLELGDSALYLCASSISLGTSSYEQYFGPGTRLTVT.

The chain uses TRBV4-2 and TRBJ2-1; D not resolved. Trimming removed 1 base at V and 0 bases at J, with 7 bases between. CDR1 LGHNA and CDR2 YNFKEQ come from the germline V gene. The CDR3 consists of 15 residues. CDR3 residues: CASSQAESSYNEQFF. The CDR3 DNA follows: TGTGCCAGCAGCCAAGCCGAGAGCTCCTACAATGAGCAGTTCTTC.

The rearrangement joins TRBV18 to TRBJ1-6; D is unresolved. Trimming stripped 5 bases from V and 10 bases from J, with 18 bases between. This CDR3 contains 15 residues. Germline CDR1 KGHSH, CDR2 LQKENI. In DNA form, the CDR3 reads TGTGCCAGCTCAGAGGGAGGAGGGATAGGATCACCCCTCCACTTT. Protein sequence: CASSEGGGIGSPLHF.

The chain joins TRBV28 to TRBJ1-1, with a possible D match to TRBD1 (6 bases). CDR1 and CDR2 from the germline V gene are MDHEN and SYDVKM. The CDR3 extends over 16 amino acids. V lost 5 bases to trimming and J lost 11 bases, with 27 bases between them. CDR3 bases: TGTGCCAGCAGTCCCTGGGGGGGGGCTCAATTGGACTTGGCTTTCTTT. It is translated as CASSPWGGAQLDLAFF.

V and J are TRBV21-1 and TRBJ1-2. TRBV21-1 is annotated as a pseudogene. CDR3 length: 14 residues. CDR3 in DNA: TGTGCCAGCATCCCGGGACCAAATGACTATGGCTACACCTTC. Translating gives CASIPGPNDYGYTF.

V usage is TRBV9 and J usage is TRBJ2-5; D may match TRBD1 or TRBD2 (6 bases each). The CDR3 contains 16 residues. Germline V gene sequence: CDR1 SGDLS, CDR2 YYNGEE. V lost 0 bases and J lost 2, with 14 bases in between. The CDR3 region has the DNA TGTGCCAGCAGCGTAGGGAAGGGGGGTACACAAGAGACCCAGTACTTC. As protein: CASSVGKGGTQETQYF.

This chain joins TRBV30 and TRBJ1-2; the match to TRBD1 covers 8 bases. The V and J ends lost 0 bases and 9 bases, in that order; junction bases with no gene match: 9. CDR1 is GTSNPN and CDR2 is SVGIG in the germline V gene (reference sequence). The CDR3 loop spans 14 amino acids. The CDR3 region is CAWSVDRAGGRYTF. CDR3 DNA sequence: TGTGCCTGGAGTGTAGATAGGGCAGGGGGCCGCTACACCTTC.

V usage is TRBV6-6 and J usage is TRBJ2-3, with D possibly matching TRBD2 (5 bases). This CDR3 comprises 16 residues. Germline assignment: CDR1 MNHNY and CDR2 SVGAGI (reference sequence). Trimming took off 6 bases at V and 2 bases at J, with 18 bases between the two ends. The DNA for the CDR3 is TGTGCCAGCAGGGCCGGAGGCAGATACCACACAGATACGCAGTATTTT. Residues: CASRAGGRYHTDTQYF.